Each of the 3 T cell receptor beta chains below was sequenced from the same sample in a study of cytomegalovirus exposure and HLA in healthy donors. PCR primers comprised 60 Vbeta and 13 Jbeta primers. The assay was immunoSEQ multiplex PCR, and TCRdb's table has in-frame clones only and misses some. This sample's clone table lists tens of thousands of clones. Sample: PBMCs. The source is a man between 40 and 49 years old in good health and CMV-seropositive.

The CDR3 nucleotides read TGTGCCAGCAGCTTAGCGTTCGAGGACAGTGATTATCTAAGCAATCAGCCCCAGCATTTT. The encoded protein is CASSLAFEDSDYLSNQPQHF. The chain has TRBV7-8 and TRBJ1-5; tentative D call: TRBD1 (6 bases). The CDR3 sequence is 20 residues long. From germline, CDR1 is SGHVS and CDR2 FQNEAQ. Trimming cost V 0 bases and J 1 base, with 22 bases left between them.

The V call is TRBV15, the J call TRBJ1-5; a weak D match, TRBD1 (5 bases). From germline, CDR1 is LNHNV and CDR2 YYDKDF (reference sequence). CDR3 length equals 16 residues. V shed 1 base and J shed 3 bases, with 13 bases lying between them. CDR3 nucleotides: TGTGCCACCAGCAGAGGAACAGGCCAGGTCAATCAGCCCCAGCATTTT. It specifies CATSRGTGQVNQPQHF. The whole variable domain, remainder taken from reference TRBV15 and TRBJ1-5, is DAMVIQNPRYQVTQFGKPVTLSCSQTLNHNVMYWYQQKSSQAPKLLFHYYDKDFNNEADTPDNFQSRRPNTSFCFLDIRSPGLGDTAMYLCATSRGTGQVNQPQHFGDGTRLSIL.

The V gene is TRBV13, the J gene TRBJ2-1, with 8 bases lining up with TRBD1. The ends lost 5 bases at V and 2 bases at J; junction bases unmatched: 8. CDR1 PRHDT and CDR2 FYEKMQ come from the germline V gene (reference sequence). The CDR3 is 16 residues long. The CDR3 loop is CASSPPGTGTYNEQFF. In nucleotides, the CDR3 is TGTGCCAGCAGCCCTCCCGGGACAGGCACCTACAATGAGCAGTTCTTC.